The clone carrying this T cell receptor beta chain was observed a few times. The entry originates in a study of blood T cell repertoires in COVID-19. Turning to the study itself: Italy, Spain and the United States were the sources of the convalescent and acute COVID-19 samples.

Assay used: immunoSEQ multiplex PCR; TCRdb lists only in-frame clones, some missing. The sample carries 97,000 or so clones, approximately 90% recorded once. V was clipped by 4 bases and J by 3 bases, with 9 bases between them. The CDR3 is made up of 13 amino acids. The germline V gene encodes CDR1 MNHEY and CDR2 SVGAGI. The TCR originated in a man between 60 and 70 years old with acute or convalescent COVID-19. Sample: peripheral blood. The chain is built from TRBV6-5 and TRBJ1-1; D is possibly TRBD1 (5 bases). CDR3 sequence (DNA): TGTGCCAGCAGTTTTACGGGGGACACTGAAGCTTTCTTT. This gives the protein CASSFTGDTEAFF.